Following are 6 T cell receptor beta chains from one sample sequenced in a study of a mutant IDH1 vaccine in newly diagnosed glioma. TCRdb's table, derived via immunoSEQ multiplex PCR, lists solely in-frame clones and lacks some. The sample carries under 80,000 clones, 80% to 90% recorded once. Time point denoted: baseline, week 1 (first vaccination visit). Treatment denoted: pre-vaccination baseline after standard-of-care therapy. This specimen was PBMCs, taken from a glioma patient treated with radiotherapy, temozolomide or both. These TCRs come from a man aged 25 to 40 with glioma.

The chain is built from TRBV19 and TRBJ1-5; no firm D call. The length of the CDR3 is 14 residues. Trimming removed 5 bases from V and 7 bases from J, with 15 bases in between. CDR1 is LNHDA, CDR2 SQIVND, per germline (reference sequence). The DNA of the CDR3 is TGTGCCAGTAGTCCCCCCTTCTTGTCACAGCCCCAGCATTTT. Protein: CASSPPFLSQPQHF.

The rearrangement joins TRBV28 to TRBJ2-7, with no clear D. V was clipped by 6 bases and J by 0 bases, with 18 bases between them. The CDR3 has 16 amino acids. The V gene's germline CDR1 is MDHEN and CDR2 SYDVKM. The DNA of the CDR3 is TGTGCCAGCAGGAATGCCCCCGAGACCGCCTCCTACGAGCAGTACTTC. The encoded protein is CASRNAPETASYEQYF.

V usage is TRBV23-1 and J usage is TRBJ2-6; 11 nucleotides match TRBD1. TRBV23-1 falls under the ORF class, with uncertain function. The CDR3 spans 19 residues. V dropped 0 bases and J dropped 4; count of bases not matched to a gene: 8. CDR3 nucleotides: TGCGCCAGCAGTCAATCGTGGGACAGGGGGGTAACGGGGGCCAACGTCCTGACTTTC. The encoded protein is CASSQSWDRGVTGANVLTF.

The genes are TRBV6-5 and TRBJ1-2; D call uncertain. V was trimmed by 4 bases and J by 5 bases, leaving 17 bases between them. The CDR3 runs 15 residues. Germline V gene lookup returns CDR1 MNHEY and CDR2 SVGAGI. The CDR3 sequence: CASSLLSDGGYGYTF. The CDR3 DNA reads TGTGCCAGCAGTTTGTTATCGGACGGCGGTTATGGCTACACCTTC.

This chain uses TRBV7-2 with TRBJ2-1, with D hard to call. Trimming stripped 4 bases from V and 7 bases from J, with 11 bases between. The length of the CDR3 is 13 residues. Germline V CDR1 and CDR2: SGHTA, FQGNSA. CDR3 amino acids: CASSYYLTNEQFF. As DNA, the CDR3 is TGTGCCAGCAGCTATTACCTGACGAATGAGCAGTTCTTC.

The V call is TRBV6-5, the J call TRBJ1-1; possibly TRBD1 for D (6 bases). The V and J ends lost 6 bases and 8 bases respectively, with 19 bases between them. Germline V gene sequence: CDR1 MNHEY, CDR2 SVGAGI. The CDR3 consists of 14 residues. In DNA, the CDR3 is TGTGCCAGCAGCAACCCACAGGGAATGGTCGAAGCTTTCTTT. Protein: CASSNPQGMVEAFF.